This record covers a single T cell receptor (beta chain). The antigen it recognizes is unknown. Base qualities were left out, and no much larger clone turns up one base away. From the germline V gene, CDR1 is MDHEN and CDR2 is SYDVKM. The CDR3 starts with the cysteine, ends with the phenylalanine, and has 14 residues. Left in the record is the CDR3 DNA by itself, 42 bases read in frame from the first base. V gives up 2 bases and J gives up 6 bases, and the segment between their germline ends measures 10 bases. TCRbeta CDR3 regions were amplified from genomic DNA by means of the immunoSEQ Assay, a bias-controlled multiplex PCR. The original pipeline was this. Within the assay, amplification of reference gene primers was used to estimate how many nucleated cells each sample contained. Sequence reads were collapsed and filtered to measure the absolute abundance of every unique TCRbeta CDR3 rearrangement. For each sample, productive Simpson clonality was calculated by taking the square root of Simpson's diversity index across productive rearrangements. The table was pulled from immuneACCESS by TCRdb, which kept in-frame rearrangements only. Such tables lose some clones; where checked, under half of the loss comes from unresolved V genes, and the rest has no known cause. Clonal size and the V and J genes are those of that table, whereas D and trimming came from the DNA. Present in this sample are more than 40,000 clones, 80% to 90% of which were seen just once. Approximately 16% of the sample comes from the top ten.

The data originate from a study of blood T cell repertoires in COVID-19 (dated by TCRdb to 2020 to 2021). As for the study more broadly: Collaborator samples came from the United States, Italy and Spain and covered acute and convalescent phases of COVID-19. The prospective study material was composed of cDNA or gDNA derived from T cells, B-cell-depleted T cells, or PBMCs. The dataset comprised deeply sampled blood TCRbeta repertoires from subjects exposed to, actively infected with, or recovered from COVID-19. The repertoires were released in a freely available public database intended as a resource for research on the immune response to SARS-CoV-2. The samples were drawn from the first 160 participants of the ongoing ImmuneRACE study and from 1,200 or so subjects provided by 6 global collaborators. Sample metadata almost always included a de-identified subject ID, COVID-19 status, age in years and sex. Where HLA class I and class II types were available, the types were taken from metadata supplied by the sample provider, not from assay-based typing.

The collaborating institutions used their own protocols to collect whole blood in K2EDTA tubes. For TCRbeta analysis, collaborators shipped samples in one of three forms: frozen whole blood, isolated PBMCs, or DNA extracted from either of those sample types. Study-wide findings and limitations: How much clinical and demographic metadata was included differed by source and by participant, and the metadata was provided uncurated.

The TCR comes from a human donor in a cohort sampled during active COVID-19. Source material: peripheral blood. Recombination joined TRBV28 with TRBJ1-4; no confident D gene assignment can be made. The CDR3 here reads CASSLRGRDEKLFF. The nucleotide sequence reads TGTGCCAGCAGTTTAAGAGGGAGGGATGAAAAACTGTTTTTT.